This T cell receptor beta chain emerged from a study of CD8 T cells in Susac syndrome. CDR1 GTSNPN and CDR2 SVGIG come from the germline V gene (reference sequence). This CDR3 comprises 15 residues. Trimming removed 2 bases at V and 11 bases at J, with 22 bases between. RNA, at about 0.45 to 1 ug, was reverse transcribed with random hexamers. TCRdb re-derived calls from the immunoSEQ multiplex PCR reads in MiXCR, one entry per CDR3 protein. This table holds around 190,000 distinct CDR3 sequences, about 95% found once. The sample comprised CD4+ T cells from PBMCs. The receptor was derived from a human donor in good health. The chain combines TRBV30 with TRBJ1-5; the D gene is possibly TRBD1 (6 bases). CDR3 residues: CAWSLRPTEGGAQHF. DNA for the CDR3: TGTGCCTGGAGTCTTCGCCCGACGGAGGGGGGAGCCCAGCATTTT.